Sequencing of this T cell receptor (beta chain) was carried out in a study of patients and donors after allogeneic stem cell transplantation. This CDR3 has 15 amino acids. CDR1 is MNHNS, CDR2 SASEGT, per germline. Trimming pared 5 bases from V and 0 bases from J, leaving 11 bases between. TCRdb re-called the RT-PCR reads with MiXCR, one entry per CDR3 protein. The sample includes about 87,000 distinct CDR3 sequences, roughly 4.9% seen only once; the top ten take less than 3%. This clonotype was seen a few times. The material sequenced was blood, either unsorted or a sorted T cell fraction (not recorded which). The sequence derives from a human donor who was either an allogeneic HSCT recipient or a stem cell or donor lymphocyte infusion donor (not recorded which). It is not recorded whose cells these are; they may come from a transplant donor. This rearrangement joins TRBV6-1 to TRBJ2-1; D might be TRBD1 (5 bases). The CDR3 spells CASSNQGFSYNEQFF. In nucleotides, the CDR3 is TGTGCCAGCAGTAACCAGGGCTTCTCCTACAATGAGCAGTTCTTC.